This T cell receptor beta chain was obtained from a study of blood T cell repertoires in COVID-19. Overall study context: Sites in the United States, Italy and Spain provided acute and convalescent COVID-19 samples. Sources were T cells, B-cell-depleted T cells, or PBMCs; the material itself was cDNA or gDNA.

The CDR3 is 15 amino acids. The V gene's germline CDR1 is MNHNY and CDR2 SVGAGI (reference sequence). Trimming removed 2 bases from V and 4 bases from J, with 14 bases in between. Original processing methods: By means of reference gene primer amplification, nucleated cell counts were estimated. Only in-frame clones appear in the TCRdb table, and some are missing; sequencing was by immunoSEQ multiplex PCR. V and J calls and clone size come straight from that table; D and trimming were deduced from the DNA. The table shows about 490,000 clones, with 75% to 90% occurring only once. Sequenced input: peripheral blood. The gene calls are TRBV6-6 and TRBJ1-2; D perhaps matches TRBD1 (6 bases). The sequence derives from a human donor in a cohort sampled during active COVID-19. CDR3 protein: CASSYTNREGYGYTF. In DNA, the CDR3 is TGTGCCAGCAGTTACACAAACAGGGAGGGCTATGGCTACACCTTC.